These T cell receptor beta chains were read from a single sample in a study of blood T cells in healthy people across ages. TCRdb independently ran MiXCR on the 5' RACE reads; one entry per CDR3 protein. In the table there are about 680,000 distinct CDR3 sequences, about 52% of which are singletons. Material: blood. Receptor source: a woman aged 55-70 years in good health. Both conserved end residues are part of each CDR3.

TRBV7-9,TRBJ2-2,CASSLLNRLDGGELFF
TRBV7-9,TRBJ2-7,CASSPRDRYHYEQYF
TRBV4-2,TRBJ1-6,CASSHRPSGQGTGNSPLHF
TRBV24-1,TRBJ2-2,CATSDAAPGRGFTGELFF
TRBV4-3,TRBJ2-1,CASSQAQGAEQFF
TRBV20-1,TRBJ1-4,CSARDRGRGREKLFF
TRBV25-1,TRBJ2-4,CASSAAVAKNIQYF
TRBV5-6,TRBJ1-1,CASSFWDNRHTEAFF
TRBV4-2,TRBJ2-1,CASSQVGLADQNEQFF
TRBV15,TRBJ1-2,CATSKTTDRIRYGYTF
TRBV7-3,TRBJ2-6,CASSLQAAGANVLTF
TRBV20-1,TRBJ1-2,CSARNSANYGYTF
TRBV18,TRBJ1-2,CASSPPTAYGYTF
TRBV9,TRBJ2-7,CASSAARELDEQYF
TRBV20-1,TRBJ2-7,CSASSLVLFDNEQYF
TRBV7-2,TRBJ1-1,CASSTQRNTEAFF
TRBV12-3/TRBV12-4,TRBJ2-7,CASRPFSGPGSYEQYF
TRBV12-3/TRBV12-4,TRBJ1-4,CASSLQGYEKLFF
TRBV5-1,TRBJ2-7,CASSSGLQGSYEQYF
TRBV28,TRBJ1-6,CASSFSVGPGGVGSPLHF
TRBV28,TRBJ1-2,CASSCRRGDGYTF
TRBV7-2,TRBJ2-7,CASSFQGADYEQYF
TRBV7-3,TRBJ2-3,CASSPRGGYTDTQYF
TRBV5-5,TRBJ2-6,CASSLRVVGANVLTF
TRBV7-9,TRBJ1-6,CASSSRDTLTSPLHF
TRBV18,TRBJ1-4,CASSPSTRATNFATNEKLFF
TRBV28,TRBJ2-6,CASSLLGQGTAGANVLTF